This T cell receptor (beta chain) derives from a study of cytomegalovirus exposure and HLA in healthy donors. The CDR3 sequence is 16 residues long. Germline lookup yields CDR1 WNHNN and CDR2 SYGVQD (reference sequence). Trimming removed 5 bases from V and 1 base from J, with 17 bases in between. The PCR ran on 60 Vbeta and 13 Jbeta primers. Generated by immunoSEQ multiplex PCR, the TCRdb table keeps only in-frame clones and is missing some. The repertoire consists of around 190,000 clones, with roughly 9.4% occurring once and the leading ten covering less than 1.5%. The chain recombines TRBV10-1 with TRBJ1-1, with D possibly matching TRBD1 (6 bases). This TCR came from a woman in her 30s in good health and CMV-seropositive. Sequenced sample: PBMCs. The CDR3 sequence: CASSSNRVSGNTEAFF. The CDR3 DNA reads as TGCGCCAGCAGTTCAAACAGGGTGTCCGGGAACACTGAAGCTTTCTTT.